Listed below are T cell receptor beta chains from one sample, sequenced in a study of tumor-infiltrating lymphocytes in primary liver carcinoma. TCRdb analysed the multiplex PCR reads with MiXCR anew, one entry per CDR3 protein. The sample yields about 50,000 distinct CDR3 sequences, about 78% seen once. Sequenced sample: liver tumor tissue from sampling region 5. These receptors came from a man aged 40-55 years with primary liver carcinoma and hepatitis B virus infection. CDR3s leave out the opening cysteine and the closing phenylalanine or tryptophan.

>TRBV7-2|18
ASSLLRGLAGDLTYNEQF
>TRBV28|15
ASSFGDRFTTNEKLF
>TRBV12-5|15
ANGLPKNRDKDTEAF
>TRBV7-2|15
ASSLRTSGRKSYEQY
>TRBV11-2|12
ACSLRVVSYEQF
>TRBV6-5|13
ASSYSGVNTGELF
>TRBV5-1|12
ASSLAGGYTETF
>TRBV29-1|8
SVDYYSYT
>TRBV4-1|12
PSSRGGQGQPQH
>TRBV29-1|13
SIAAVCGMNTEAF
>TRBV7-9|12
ASSLGQLNYGYT
>TRBV11-2|13
ARSSGQGSHDTQY
>TRBV4-3|14
ASTPGLGSYNSPLH
>TRBV6-2/TRBV6-3|13
ASRESGTAYSGQF
>TRBV4-3|11
ASSQGEITEAF
>TRBV5-1|12
ACTLGGAYTEAF
>TRBV29-1|13
GADLSRANTNEQF
>TRBV20-1|10
SARDGGYTQY
>TRBV29-1|10
SAGWYIHEQY
>TRBV28|11
ASWMRGGNEQF
>TRBV5-4|12
ASSPAQVGETQY
>TRBV30|15
AWSVIHAGGYYGERY
>TRBV11-2|15
ASNLDLKAGGQETQY
>TRBV29-1|10
SGMDTGESQY
>TRBV6-5|9
ASSSGREQY
>TRBV5-4|10
TSNLDKAAKY
>TRBV4-2|12
ASSQEWTDDGYT
>TRBV10-3|15
ATSALPPGQGFGEQY
>TRBV6-2/TRBV6-3|12
ASRRRGMSTEAF
>TRBV29-1|13
SVGGTNGSRENQY
>TRBV11-2|12
ASSLDMVADTQY
>TRBV28|14
ASSPIDRIQLNTIY
>TRBV10-2|12
ANRGQHLDTEAF
>TRBV4-2|14
ASSHAGRQGNNERF
>TRBV5-1|11
ASRPDMNTEAF
>TRBV6-5|13
DINPGLAGTDMQY
>TRBV28|12
ASNSGTAKETQY
>TRBV5-1|13
ANSDRAPNTGELF
>TRBV2|11
ASRGAGDQPQH
>TRBV4-3|17
TSRQDRASGRALVDTQY
>TRBV29-1|14
SAMISGTGPPYEQY